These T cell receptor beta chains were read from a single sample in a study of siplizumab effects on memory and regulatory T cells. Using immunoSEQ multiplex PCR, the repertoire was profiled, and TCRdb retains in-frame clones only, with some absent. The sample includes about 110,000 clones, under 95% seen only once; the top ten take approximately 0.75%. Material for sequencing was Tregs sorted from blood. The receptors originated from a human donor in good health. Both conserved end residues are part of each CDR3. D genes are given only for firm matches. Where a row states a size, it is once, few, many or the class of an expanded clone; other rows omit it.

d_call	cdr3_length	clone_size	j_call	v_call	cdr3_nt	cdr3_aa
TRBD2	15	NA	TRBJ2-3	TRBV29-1	TGCAGCGTTGTCGTAGCTAGCGGGTTTTCAGCTACGCAGTATTTT	CSVVVASGFSATQYF
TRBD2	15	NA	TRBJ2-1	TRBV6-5	TGTGCCAGCAGTCCTAGCGGGAGGCCCCTGGACGAGCAGTTCTTC	CASSPSGRPLDEQFF
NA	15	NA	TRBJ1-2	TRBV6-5	TGTGCCAGCAGTTACAATTGGGGCACTAACTATGGCTACACCTTC	CASSYNWGTNYGYTF
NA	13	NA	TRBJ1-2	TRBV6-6	TGTGCCAGCAGCCGGACAGATAACTATGGCTACACCTTC	CASSRTDNYGYTF
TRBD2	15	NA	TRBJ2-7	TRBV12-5	TGTGCTAGTGGACTCGGGACTAGCGGTTCCTACGAGCAGTACTTC	CASGLGTSGSYEQYF
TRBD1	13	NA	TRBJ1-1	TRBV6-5	TGTGCCAGCAGTTACACCAGACAGGGAAGGGCTTTCTTT	CASSYTRQGRAFF
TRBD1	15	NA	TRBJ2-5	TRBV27	TGTGCCAGCAGCCCAGACAGGGCATACCAAGAGACCCAGTACTTC	CASSPDRAYQETQYF
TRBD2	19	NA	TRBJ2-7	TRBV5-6	TGTGCCAGCAGCTCCAAATTGGGACTAGCGGGAGGGCCTTCCTACGAGCAGTACTTC	CASSSKLGLAGGPSYEQYF
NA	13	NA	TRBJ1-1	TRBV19	TGTGCCAGTAGTATACAGCTGAACACTGAAGCTTTCTTT	CASSIQLNTEAFF
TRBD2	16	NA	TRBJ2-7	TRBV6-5	TGTGCCAGCAGTTACTCGGCGCCTAGCGGGAGTTACGAGCAGTACTTC	CASSYSAPSGSYEQYF
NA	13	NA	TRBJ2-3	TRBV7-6	TGTGCCAGCAGCTTAGAGGAAGCAGCTACGCAGTATTTT	CASSLEEAATQYF
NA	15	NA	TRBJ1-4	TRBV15	TGTGCCACCAGCAGGCAGCAGAGGTTTGATGAAAAACTGTTTTTT	CATSRQQRFDEKLFF
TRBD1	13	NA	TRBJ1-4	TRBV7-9	TGTGCCAGCCGACGACAGGGAGGGGAAAAACTGTTTTTT	CASRRQGGEKLFF
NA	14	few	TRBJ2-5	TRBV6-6	TGTGCCAGCAGTAGGGCTAGTGGCCAAGAGACCCAGTACTTC	CASSRASGQETQYF
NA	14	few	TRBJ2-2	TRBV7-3	TGTGCCAGCAGCTTTGACGGGCGACCCGGGGAGCTGTTTTTT	CASSFDGRPGELFF
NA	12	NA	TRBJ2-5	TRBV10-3	TGTGCCACCCCGATCCGAAAAGAGACCCAGTACTTC	CATPIRKETQYF
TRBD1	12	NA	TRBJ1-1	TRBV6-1	TGTGCCAGCAGAGAACCAGGGGGTGAAGCTTTCTTT	CASREPGGEAFF
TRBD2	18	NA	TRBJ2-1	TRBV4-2	TGTGCCAGCAGCCAAGTCTCGGCGCGGGAGGGCCAGTTTCCTGAGCAGTTCTTC	CASSQVSAREGQFPEQFF
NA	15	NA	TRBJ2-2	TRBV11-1	TGTGCCAGCAGCTTAGGTCTAGTTAACACCGGGGAGCTGTTTTTT	CASSLGLVNTGELFF
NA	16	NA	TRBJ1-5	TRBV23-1	TGCGCCAGCTCCATCGGAGGCTGGGAGAGCAATCAGCCCCAGCATTTT	CASSIGGWESNQPQHF
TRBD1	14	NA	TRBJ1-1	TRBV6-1	TGTGCCAGCAGTGTCGACAGGGGTATCACTGAAGCTTTCTTT	CASSVDRGITEAFF
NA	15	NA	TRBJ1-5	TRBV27	TGTGCCAGCAGTTTGGAGGGGCGACTCAATCAGCCCCAGCATTTT	CASSLEGRLNQPQHF
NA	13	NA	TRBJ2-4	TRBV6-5	TGTGCCAGCAGTAACGGGAACAAAAACATTCAGTACTTC	CASSNGNKNIQYF
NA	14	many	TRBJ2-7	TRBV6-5	TGTGCCAGCAGCCCCGGCCTCGGGGCCTTAAATCAGTACTTC	CASSPGLGALNQYF
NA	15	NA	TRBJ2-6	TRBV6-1	TGTGCCAGCAGTGAATACGCCTCTGGGGCCAACGTCCTGACTTTC	CASSEYASGANVLTF
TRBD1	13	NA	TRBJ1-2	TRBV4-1	TGCGCCAGCAGCCACGGACAGGGTCATGGCTACACCTTC	CASSHGQGHGYTF
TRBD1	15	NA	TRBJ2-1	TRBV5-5	TGTGCCAGCAGCTTGGAACAGGGGAAGGGCAATGAGCAGTTCTTC	CASSLEQGKGNEQFF
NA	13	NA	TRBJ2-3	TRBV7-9	TGTGCCAGCAGCTCCCCGGCGTTGGATACGCAGTATTTT	CASSSPALDTQYF
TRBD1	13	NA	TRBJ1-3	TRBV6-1	TGTGCCGGCGCAGGGGGCCGGGGGAACACCATATATTTT	CAGAGGRGNTIYF
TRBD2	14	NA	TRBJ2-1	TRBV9	TGTGCCAGCAGCGTAGTTAGCGGGAAGAATGAGCAGTTCTTC	CASSVVSGKNEQFF
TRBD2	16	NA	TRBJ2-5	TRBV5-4	TGTGCCAGCAGCCTCGGGGGTAGCGGGCCCCAAGAGACCCAGTACTTC	CASSLGGSGPQETQYF
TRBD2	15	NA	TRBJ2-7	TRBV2	TGTGCCAGCAGAGTCGGGAGGGAGAGTCTAGACGAGCAGTACTTC	CASRVGRESLDEQYF
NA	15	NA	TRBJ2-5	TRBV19	TGTGCCAGTAGCATATCCGGGACTCGTGAAGAGACCCAGTACTTC	CASSISGTREETQYF
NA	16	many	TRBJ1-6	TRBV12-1	TGTGCCAGCAGCTTTGTTAGTTCTGGGTCAAGTTCACCCCTCCACTTT	CASSFVSSGSSSPLHF
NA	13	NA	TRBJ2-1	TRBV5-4	TGTGCCAGCAGCTTGAGTCTTTTCAATGAGCAGTTCTTC	CASSLSLFNEQFF
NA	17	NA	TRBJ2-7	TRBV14	TGTGCCAGCAGCCACTACGCCGCCTTTGGGGGCCGCTACGAGCAGTACTTC	CASSHYAAFGGRYEQYF
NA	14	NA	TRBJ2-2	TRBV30	TGTGCCTGGAAACGGGAGGGGGCCACCGGGGAGCTGTTTTTT	CAWKREGATGELFF
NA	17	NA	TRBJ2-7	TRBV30	TGTGCCTGGGGACGCCCTGCCCGGTTGGCTAGGATCTACGAGCAGTACTTC	CAWGRPARLARIYEQYF
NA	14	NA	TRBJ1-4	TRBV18	TGTGCCAGCTCACCGCAAGGGACTAATGAAAAACTGTTTTTT	CASSPQGTNEKLFF